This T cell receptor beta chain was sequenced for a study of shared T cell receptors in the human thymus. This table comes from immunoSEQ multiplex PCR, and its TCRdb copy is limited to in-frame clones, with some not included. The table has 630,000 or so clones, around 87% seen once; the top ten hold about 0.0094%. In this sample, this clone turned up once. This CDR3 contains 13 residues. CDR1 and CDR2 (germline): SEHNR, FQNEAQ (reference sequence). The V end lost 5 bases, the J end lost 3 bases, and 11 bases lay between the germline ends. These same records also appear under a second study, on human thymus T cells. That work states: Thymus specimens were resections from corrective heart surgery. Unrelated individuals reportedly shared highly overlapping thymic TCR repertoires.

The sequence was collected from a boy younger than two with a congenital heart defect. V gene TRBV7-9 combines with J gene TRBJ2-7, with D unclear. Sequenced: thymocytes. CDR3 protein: CASSQTDNYEQYF. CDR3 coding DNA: TGTGCCAGCAGCCAAACCGACAACTACGAGCAGTACTTC.